This TCR beta chain was recovered during a study of molecular identifiers for immune sequencing clone quantification. Study conclusions and caveats: Clones exceeding 20 RNA copies carried over 98% of effector molecules but under 1% of naive-cell molecules.

There are many counts of this clonotype. What it binds is not known. Germline trimming cut 2 bases from V and 7 bases from J; bases unmatched to any gene: 4. Germline assignment: CDR1 SQVTM and CDR2 ANQGSEA. This CDR3 is built from 13 residues. Sorted cell numbers of about 17,000 to 1,100,000, with 10%, 30% or 50% RNA, served as input for naive CD8 libraries. When naive CD8 T cells were sorted, they were gated as CD8+CD4-CCR7+CD45RA+. The bulk TCR libraries were made with methods described before and with listed TCR primers. MiXCR, applied by TCRdb to the PCR reads, yields one record per CDR3 protein. The sample includes 60,000 to 70,000 distinct CDR3 sequences, about a sixth of them seen just once.

This chain links TRBV29-1 with TRBJ2-1; 8 bases fit TRBD2. Sequencing was performed on naive CD8+ T cells from blood, with Jurkat cell RNA spiked in. Noted subset: FACS-sorted CD8+CD4-CCR7+CD45RA+ naive T cells. This receptor was obtained from a human donor in good health. Some libraries in this study had Jurkat cell RNA spiked in. The CDR3, as DNA: TGCAGCGTTGAAATGGAGCGGGAGAATGAGCAGTTCTTC. As protein: CSVEMERENEQFF.